Below are 23 T cell receptor beta chains sequenced from a single sample in a study of cytomegalovirus exposure and HLA in healthy donors. The PCR used 60 Vbeta and 13 Jbeta primers. The assay was immunoSEQ multiplex PCR, and TCRdb's table has in-frame clones only and misses some. The data contain about 130,000 clones, approximately 75% of them singletons. What was sequenced was PBMCs. These receptors were collected from a woman between 45 and 60 years old in good health and CMV-seronegative.

This clone was seen a single time. This chain joins TRBV27 and TRBJ2-3, with 9 bases fitting TRBD2. Germline V gene sequence: CDR1 MNHEY, CDR2 SMNVEV (reference sequence). The CDR3 spans 17 residues. After removal of 1 base from V and 6 bases from J, the junction contained 11 bases not matched to a gene. The CDR3: CASSLWGGTSRVDTQYF. The CDR3 DNA reads as TGTGCCAGCAGTTTATGGGGCGGGACTAGCCGAGTGGATACGCAGTATTTT.

The chain uses TRBV29-1 and TRBJ2-2; perhaps TRBD1 as D (6 bases). Germline V gene lookup returns CDR1 SQVTM and CDR2 ANQGSEA. The CDR3 has 17 residues. Between the trimmed V and J ends, which lost 3 bases and 1 base, there was a span of 18 bases. DNA of the CDR3: TGCAGCGTTGAGACCCTTGTTTTAGGGGGGAACACCGGGGAGCTGTTTTTT. As protein: CSVETLVLGGNTGELFF.

The rearrangement links TRBV7-2 to TRBJ2-1, with a tentative D call TRBD1 (5 bases). CDR3 length: 15 amino acids. Looked up from germline, CDR1 is SGHTA and CDR2 is FQGNSA. Trimming took off 2 bases at V and 2 bases at J, with 10 bases between the two ends. The CDR3 reads CASSLSRQTYNEQFF. CDR3 nucleotide sequence: TGTGCCAGCAGCTTAAGTAGACAGACCTACAATGAGCAGTTCTTC.

This chain joins TRBV5-1 and TRBJ2-7; 9 nucleotides align to TRBD2. From germline, CDR1 is SGHRS and CDR2 YFSETQ. After removal of 4 bases from V and 0 bases from J, the junction contained 8 bases not matched to a gene. This CDR3 has 16 amino acids. The CDR3 protein is CASSHKREVPSYEQYF. CDR3 nucleotides: TGCGCCAGCAGCCATAAGCGGGAGGTCCCCTCCTACGAGCAGTACTTC.

The chain couples TRBV5-5 to TRBJ1-2; D remains unclear. Germline V CDR1 and CDR2: SGHKS, YYEKEE (reference sequence). The CDR3 totals 13 residues. Trimming took 0 bases from V and 5 from J, leaving 8 bases between them. The CDR3 nucleotides are TGTGCCAGCAGCTTGGGGGAGGGTTATGGCTACACCTTC. This gives the protein CASSLGEGYGYTF.

On this clone itself: Sequence at one end of the junction differs from germline and may be a read error. J is TRBJ1-2 and V is TRBV7-9; TRBD1 matches 7 bases. The CDR3 has 12 residues. Germline CDR1 reads SEHNR; CDR2 reads FQNEAQ (reference sequence). CDR3 region: CTSSRDSYGYTF. The CDR3 DNA sequence: TGTACCAGCAGCCGGGACAGCTATGGCTACACCTTC.

The chain combines TRBV5-1 with TRBJ2-3; D is perhaps TRBD2 (6 bases). Trimming stripped 0 bases from V and 5 bases from J, with 7 bases between. CDR1 SGHRS and CDR2 YFSETQ come from the germline V gene. There are 13 residues in the CDR3. CDR3 protein: CASSLGGEDTQYF. The CDR3 nucleotides are TGCGCCAGCAGCTTGGGGGGGGAAGATACGCAGTATTTT.

The chain has TRBV27 and TRBJ1-1, with 8 nucleotides matching TRBD1. Germline V gene data show CDR1 as MNHEY and CDR2 as SMNVEV (reference sequence). V trimming: 5 bases; J trimming: 8 bases; junction bases outside the gene matches: 7. The CDR3 sequence is 13 residues long. As DNA, the CDR3 is TGTGCCAGCAGTCGAACGGGACAGGTGGAAGCTTTCTTT. Amino acid sequence: CASSRTGQVEAFF.

The rearrangement uses TRBV18 and TRBJ2-7; TRBD2 might be the D (5 bases). Deletions cut 1 base from V and 3 bases from J, with 13 bases between. The CDR3 is 15 amino acids. The germline CDR1 and CDR2 sequences are KGHSH and LQKENI. The CDR3 region has the DNA TGTGCCAGCTCACCACTTCCTGCCGGGATCTACGAGCAGTACTTC. It is translated as CASSPLPAGIYEQYF.

The sample holds a few counts of this clone. This rearrangement joins TRBV19 to TRBJ2-7; D is ambiguous. The CDR3 has 14 residues. The germline CDR1 and CDR2 sequences are LNHDA and SQIVND (reference sequence). V lost 1 base to trimming and J lost 4 bases, with 11 bases between them. DNA for the CDR3: TGTGCCAGTAGTATAGGGCCGTTCTCTTACGAGCAGTACTTC. Translation: CASSIGPFSYEQYF.

The V gene is TRBV4-2, the J gene TRBJ2-7, with 9 nucleotides matching TRBD1. Trimming removed 3 bases from V and 2 bases from J; junction bases left unmatched: 14. The V gene's germline CDR1 is LGHNA and CDR2 YNFKEQ. The CDR3 spans 18 residues. The CDR3 protein is CASSHRPGQGTGTYEQYF. CDR3 bases: TGTGCCAGCAGCCATAGACCCGGACAGGGGACGGGAACCTACGAGCAGTACTTC.

V gene TRBV5-1 combines with J gene TRBJ2-5; D is perhaps TRBD2 (5 bases). The CDR3 extends over 17 amino acids. Deletions cut 4 bases from V and 5 bases from J, with 24 bases between. CDR1 is SGHRS and CDR2 is YFSETQ in the germline V gene. The CDR3 reads CASSPGGAGMFRETQYF. The CDR3, as DNA: TGCGCCAGCAGCCCCGGAGGTGCCGGGATGTTCCGGGAGACCCAGTACTTC.

This clone was seen a handful of times. The CDR3 protein is CAIGAAGSTEAFF. The DNA of the CDR3 is TGTGCCATCGGGGCGGCCGGATCCACTGAAGCTTTCTTT. This rearrangement joins TRBV10-3 to TRBJ1-1; a possible D gene is TRBD1 (5 bases). CDR1 ENHRY and CDR2 SYGVKD come from the germline V gene. Trimming shortened V by 8 bases and J by 4 bases, and 14 bases separated the two germline ends. The CDR3 loop spans 13 amino acids.

The chain couples TRBV4-1 to TRBJ1-5, with D hard to call. The CDR3 length is 14 residues. Trimming removed 3 bases at V and 5 bases at J, with 11 bases between. Germline assignment: CDR1 MGHRA and CDR2 YSYEKL. The CDR3 reads CASSHSVFDQPQHF. In nucleotides, the CDR3 is TGCGCCAGCAGCCACTCAGTGTTTGATCAGCCCCAGCATTTT.

This clone was observed a few times. The chain links TRBV10-3 to TRBJ1-1, with a possible D match to TRBD1 (5 bases). The CDR3 runs to 18 residues. Trimming shortened V by 0 bases and J by 0 bases, and 17 bases separated the two germline ends. CDR1 is ENHRY and CDR2 is SYGVKD in the germline V gene. Written as DNA, the CDR3 is TGTGCCATCAGTGAGTCAGGGCCAGGGCAACGTTTGAACACTGAAGCTTTCTTT. Encoded protein: CAISESGPGQRLNTEAFF.

The chain links TRBV5-7 to TRBJ1-3; D is undetermined. TRBV5-7 is an open reading frame, and its role is uncertain. The CDR3 covers 14 residues. V was clipped by 4 bases and J by 0 bases, with 8 bases between them. The CDR3, as DNA: TGTGCCAGCAGCCTTCTAGGCTCTGGAAACACCATATATTTT. Its protein product is CASSLLGSGNTIYF.

The chain joins TRBV28 to TRBJ1-4, with D perhaps TRBD1 (6 bases). Trimming removed 9 bases at V and 11 bases at J, with 16 bases between. CDR1 MDHEN and CDR2 SYDVKM come from the germline V gene. This CDR3 region has 12 residues. The CDR3 here is CASTTGLGKLFF. CDR3 sequence (DNA): TGTGCCAGTACAACAGGGTTGGGGAAACTGTTTTTT.

The chain has TRBV7-2 and TRBJ2-7; the match to TRBD2 covers 11 bases. J gave up 0 bases and V 5 bases, and 9 bases lay outside the gene matches. The length of the CDR3 is 17 residues. CDR1 and CDR2 from the germline V gene are SGHTA and FQGNSA. The CDR3 protein is CASSRTTSGIYSYEQYF. In DNA, the CDR3 is TGTGCCAGCAGCCGCACGACTAGCGGGATTTACTCCTACGAGCAGTACTTC.

The genes are TRBV5-4 and TRBJ1-1; 9 positions match TRBD1. Trimming at V came to 4 bases and at J to 6 bases, leaving 10 bases not matched to a gene. The CDR3 covers 15 residues. CDR1 is SGHNT and CDR2 is YYREEE in the germline V gene (reference sequence). Here the CDR3 DNA reads TGTGCCAGCAGCCGCACAGGGGGCTCAATGGCTGAAGCTTTCTTT. Protein sequence: CASSRTGGSMAEAFF.

The V call is TRBV5-1, the J call TRBJ1-3; 7 positions agree with TRBD1. Trimming at V came to 2 bases and at J to 1 base, leaving 3 bases not matched to a gene. There are 15 residues in the CDR3. CDR1 and CDR2 from the germline V gene are SGHRS and YFSETQ. The CDR3 sequence is CASSFNRGSGNTIYF. The CDR3 bases are TGCGCCAGCAGCTTTAACAGGGGATCTGGAAACACCATATATTTT. The full variable domain, its missing parts supplied by reference TRBV5-1 and TRBJ1-3, is KAGVTQTPRYLIKTRGQQVTLSCSPISGHRSVSWYQQTPGQGLQFLFEYFSETQRNKGNFPGRFSGRQFSNSRSEMNVSTLELGDSALYLCASSFNRGSGNTIYFGEGSWLTVV.

This clone was recorded only once. The chain uses TRBV28 and TRBJ2-1; 7 bases are shared with TRBD2. J was trimmed by 8 bases and V by 7 bases; bases with no gene match: 14. The CDR3 has 15 residues. Germline V gene lookup returns CDR1 MDHEN and CDR2 SYDVKM. This CDR3 is CASMSGGQGRDEQFF. CDR3 coding DNA: TGTGCCAGCATGAGCGGAGGACAAGGGAGGGATGAGCAGTTCTTC.

CDR3 nucleotide sequence: TGTGCCAGCAGCTCAGCACAGGTTCTCACTGAAGCTTTCTTT. Its protein is CASSSAQVLTEAFF. V and J are TRBV7-2 and TRBJ1-1; TRBD1 might be the D (5 bases). The CDR3 sequence is 14 residues long. Trimming pared 4 bases from V and 4 bases from J, leaving 13 bases between. The germline CDR1 and CDR2 sequences are SGHTA and FQGNSA.

This sequence joins TRBV30 and TRBJ2-7; a weak D match, TRBD1 (5 bases). Trimming left V 0 bases short and J 10 bases short, with 19 bases between. The CDR3 runs 14 residues. The germline gives CDR1 GTSNPN, CDR2 SVGIG (reference sequence). The CDR3 DNA reads as TGTGCCTGGAGTGTACCAGGGTCGGTCGCGGAACAGTACTTC. Translated: CAWSVPGSVAEQYF.